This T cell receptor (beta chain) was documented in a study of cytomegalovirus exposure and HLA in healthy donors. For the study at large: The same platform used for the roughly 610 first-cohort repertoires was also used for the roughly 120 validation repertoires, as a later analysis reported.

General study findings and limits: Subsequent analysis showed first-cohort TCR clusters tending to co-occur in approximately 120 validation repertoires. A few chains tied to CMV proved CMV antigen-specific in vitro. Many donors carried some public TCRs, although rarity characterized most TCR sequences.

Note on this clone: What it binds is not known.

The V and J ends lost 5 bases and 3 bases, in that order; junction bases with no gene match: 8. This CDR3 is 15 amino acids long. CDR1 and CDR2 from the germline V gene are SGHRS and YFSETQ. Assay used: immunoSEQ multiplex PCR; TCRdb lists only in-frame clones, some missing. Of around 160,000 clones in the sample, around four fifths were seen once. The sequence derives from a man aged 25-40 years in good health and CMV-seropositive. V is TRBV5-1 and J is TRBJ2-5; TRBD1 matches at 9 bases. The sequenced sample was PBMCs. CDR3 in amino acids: CASRDPGQGKETQYF. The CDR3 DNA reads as TGCGCCAGCAGAGACCCGGGACAGGGAAAAGAGACCCAGTACTTC. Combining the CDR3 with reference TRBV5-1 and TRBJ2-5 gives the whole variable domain KAGVTQTPRYLIKTRGQQVTLSCSPISGHRSVSWYQQTPGQGLQFLFEYFSETQRNKGNFPGRFSGRQFSNSRSEMNVSTLELGDSALYLCASRDPGQGKETQYFGPGTRLLVL.